Each of the 3 T cell receptor beta chains below was sequenced from the same sample in a study of OX40 agonist ivuxolimab in advanced cancers. The data were produced by immunoSEQ multiplex PCR, yet TCRdb's version contains in-frame clones alone and is incomplete. The data show 30,000 to 40,000 clones, with 82% seen just once and less than 25% held by the top ten. This material consisted of CD4+ or CD8+ T cells sorted from blood, taken in a trial of the OX40 agonist ivuxolimab. The receptors stem from an adult with an advanced solid tumor such as melanoma, head and neck, liver or kidney cancer.

This clone was found a few times. This chain connects TRBV29-1 to TRBJ1-1; D unresolved. The CDR3 has 11 amino acids. The germline CDR1 and CDR2 sequences are SQVTM and ANQGSEA. V was trimmed by 6 bases and J by 4 bases, leaving 9 bases between them. The CDR3 sequence: CSVPEGTEAFF. CDR3 bases: TGCAGCGTCCCCGAGGGCACTGAAGCTTTCTTT.

Only a few counts were recorded for this clone. J is TRBJ1-5 and V is TRBV10-2; D is unresolved. V was cut by 6 bases and J by 3 bases, with 6 bases left in between. CDR3 length equals 12 residues. CDR1 is WSHSY and CDR2 is SAAADI in the germline V gene. CDR3 DNA sequence: TGCGCCAGCAGAGAACCCAATCAGCCCCAGCATTTT. Amino acids: CASREPNQPQHF.

A word on this clone: Other DNA sequences in the sample encode the same CDR3. This sequence joins TRBV19 and TRBJ2-7; tentatively, D is TRBD1 (5 bases). V lost 8 bases and J 6 bases, leaving 11 bases between the germline ends. The germline V gene encodes CDR1 LNHDA and CDR2 SQIVND (reference sequence). This CDR3 contains 11 residues. The CDR3 region is CASSRGSEQYF. The CDR3 DNA reads TGTGCCAGTTCAAGGGGAAGCGAGCAGTACTTC.